The text below deals with one T cell receptor (beta chain). The antigen remains unidentified. This specimen belongs to a study of somatic mutations in cytotoxic T cells in rheumatoid arthritis. On the study more broadly: Nearly 100% purity was obtained when some V beta antibody-stained T-cell populations were flow-sorted; these included V beta1+ cells sequenced for TCRB. Study-level results: Unidentified antigens were the targets of the expanded CD8+ clones.

V was pared by 5 bases and J by 2 bases, with 10 bases between. The CDR3 extends over 14 amino acids. CDR1 and CDR2 from the germline V gene are MNHEY and SMNVEV (reference sequence). Assay: immunoSEQ multiplex PCR; the TCRdb copy retains only in-frame clones and omits some. The sample includes roughly 30,000 clones, 75% to 90% of them seen just once. CD4+ and CD8+ cells were isolated by positive magnetic bead selection, with purity checked by flow cytometry. The sample was CD8+ T cells sorted from blood. V is TRBV27 and J is TRBJ2-1; no clear D gene. The TCR was taken from an adult with rheumatoid arthritis. The CDR3 spells CASSMGNTYNEQFF. CDR3 DNA sequence: TGTGCCAGCAGTATGGGAAACACCTACAATGAGCAGTTCTTC.